Presented here are 5 T cell receptor beta chains from one specimen sequenced in a study of T-cell memory formation after mild COVID-19. Each CDR3 protein gets one entry after TCRdb re-called the 5' RACE reads with MiXCR. The sample lists some 120,000 distinct CDR3 sequences; about 17% were seen once. The sequenced sample consisted of PBMCs or a T cell subset sorted from them (not recorded which). All receptors come from a man aged 18 to 29 who had mild COVID-19 (a few samples of this study predate the infection). Cell type and time point are not known.

This clonotype turned up a few times. The chain uses TRBV6-1 and TRBJ2-7; 8 nucleotides agree with TRBD1. V was pared by 3 bases and J by 3 bases, with 7 bases of the junction left unmatched. The V gene's germline CDR1 is MNHNS and CDR2 SASEGT. The CDR3 is 15 residues long. The CDR3 loop is CASSDPGQGSYEQYV. The CDR3 bases are TGTGCCAGCAGTGACCCCGGACAGGGAAGCTACGAGCAGTACGTC.

This clonotype has just a few counts. The rearrangement uses TRBV12-5 and TRBJ1-5; the match to TRBD1 covers 8 bases. The CDR3 contains 14 residues. The trim removed 5 bases at V and 5 bases at J, leaving 5 bases unmatched. Germline CDR1 is LGHNT and CDR2 is FRNRAP. The CDR3 protein is CASGPQGAYQPQHF. The CDR3 bases are TGTGCTAGTGGTCCGCAGGGGGCTTATCAGCCCCAGCATTTT.

The table lists this clonotype with many counts. The CDR3 loop reads CASSVERTGELFF. The DNA of the CDR3 is TGCGCCAGCAGTGTCGAGCGTACCGGGGAGCTGTTTTTT. This chain joins TRBV5-1 and TRBJ2-2; unclear D gene. Trimming left V 5 bases short and J 5 bases short, with 10 bases between. The CDR3 has 13 residues. Germline V gene lookup returns CDR1 SGHRS and CDR2 YFSETQ.

V usage is TRBV12-3 or TRBV12-4 and J usage is TRBJ2-5; D gene ambiguous. The CDR3 is 13 amino acids. V dropped 7 bases and J dropped 4 bases, with 13 bases sitting between them. The CDR3 loop is CASIGVGRETQYF. CDR3 bases: TGTGCCAGCATCGGAGTAGGGCGAGAGACCCAGTACTTC.

This clonotype was observed many times. The V gene is TRBV7-2, the J gene TRBJ2-2; the D gene is possibly TRBD2 (5 bases). Trimming cost V 5 bases and J 1 base, with 11 bases left between them. The germline V gene encodes CDR1 SGHTA and CDR2 FQGNSA. The CDR3 has 15 residues. This CDR3 reads CASSRVAWNTGELFF. In DNA, the CDR3 is TGTGCCAGCAGCCGAGTAGCGTGGAACACCGGGGAGCTGTTTTTT.